This T cell receptor beta chain was retrieved from a study of cytomegalovirus exposure and HLA in healthy donors (dated by TCRdb to about 2017). In terms of the full investigation: In an earlier analysis of roughly 500 of the donors, 276 Gb of sequence data and 120 million or so unique TCR beta sequences from about 179 million T cells were reported. A later genetic analysis took genome-wide SNP genotypes for 398 of the 666 donors and used that subset as a discovery cohort. Besides the first cohort of hundreds of subjects, a separate validation cohort made up of 90 to 150 different subjects was used. The study was designed to test whether signatures of past pathogen exposure could be identified by cataloging public T cell receptors. The study combined high-throughput TCR immunosequencing, statistical association of individual TCRs with disease status, and machine learning to predict cytomegalovirus infection status. Typing coverage varied by locus: about 620-630 donors for A, B, C, DRB1 and DQB1; under 550 for DQA1; 600 to 610 for DPA1; roughly 470 for DPB1. Among about 400 genotyped donors of the cohort, an average of about 240,000 unique TCR beta nucleotide sequences was sequenced per donor, of which 15% to 20% were non-productive. HLA typing included class I and class II loci at four-digit resolution. Alongside the repertoire data, information on donor age, sex, ethnicity and CMV serostatus was compiled. A later analysis re-analyzed previously published TCR beta repertoires from 500 to 700 donors and added high-resolution HLA genotyping to study TCR occurrence patterns. The study profiled the T cell repertoires of hundreds of subjects by immunosequencing and related them to cytomegalovirus serostatus. Four to six DR-DQ haplotypes were handled as single units for association and clustering, since linkage in the cohort was strong. An early release covering about 600 HLA-typed donors comprised approximately 290 gigabases of sequencing data and some 79 million unique TCR sequences. Rather than using new phenotypic data, the later analysis identified candidate immune exposures from TCR beta sequences and from how often those sequences occurred across donors. All discovery cohort repertoires had been generated on a single sequencing platform. Among the roughly 400 genotyped donors, under 90% belonged to the genetic ancestry cluster associated with self-reported Caucasian donors. In an earlier analysis of a few hundred of the donors, high-throughput TCR beta sequencing was used to judge whether each TCR beta V gene segment behaved as functional or pseudogenic. Study-wide conclusions, independent of this receptor: Several of the top co-occurrence clusters appeared to be linked to parvovirus B19, influenza, CMV and Epstein-Barr virus, according to a later analysis. Sequencing depth was assumed to be roughly uniform across donors in the presence/absence analyses, though that assumption may not hold. In a later analysis, HLA-associated TCR beta chains were found to be more clonally expanded and to have lower generation probabilities than equally common non-associated chains. Correlated functional status among segregating V segments might reflect linkage disequilibrium, but an unknown experimental factor could not be ruled out. A cluster of highly shared sequence variants was judged likely to be a technical artifact of the sequencing pipeline. According to a later analysis, most CMV-associated TCR beta chains appeared to be HLA-restricted, and the HLA associations seemed to be driven largely by CMV exposure. The classifier was reported to diagnose cytomegalovirus status with high specificity and sensitivity in both the original cohort and the validation cohort. Strong co-occurrence of HLA alleles, especially DR and DQ, made assigning TCR associations to individual alleles difficult. A further reported finding was that TCR beta sequences accurately predicted the HLA-A and HLA-B alleles for most subjects in the first cohort. In an earlier analysis of roughly 560 of the donors, most TCR beta V segments were observed in productive rearrangements about 90% or about 30% of the time, broadly matching IMGT annotations. Specific HLA alleles were associated with 15,000 to 20,000 TCR beta sequences at a false discovery rate of 0.05 in a later analysis. Some IMGT-functional V segments, including TRBV6-2 and TRBV6-3, could not be distinguished by the 87-base-pair reads and were therefore excluded. In a later analysis, the rate of TCR association differed among HLA loci, with DRB1 alleles having the most associated TCRs and HLA-C alleles having the fewest. A few of the identified cytomegalovirus-associated TCR beta chains were confirmed in vitro to be specific for cytomegalovirus antigens. Only TCR beta chains were sequenced in this cohort, and the absence of alpha or paired-chain data limited detectable features. Because HLA typing was unavailable for some donors at each locus, only the typed subset was used in association tests. The study gave a list of more than 150 TCR beta chains associated with cytomegalovirus. In a later genetic analysis, a missense DCLRE1C variant was associated with V-gene and J-gene trimming of TCR beta chains, and the association was replicated in an independent cohort. Compared with the 666-donor mean, donors in an Asian-associated ancestry cluster had fewer N-insertions in productive TCRs, according to a later genetic analysis. While some public TCRs were present in many individuals, most TCR sequences turned up only very rarely across donors. The authors suggested that the approach could potentially be extended to other disease states and immunological phenotypes. The only immune exposure information available for the cohort was CMV serostatus. Because counts were too low, seventeen rarely observed V segments, including chromosome 9 orphons, were excluded from the earlier analysis of roughly 580 of the donors.

In total, around 600 healthy bone marrow donors made up the cohort. At the time of sampling, every cohort member was nominally healthy, though immune exposures that went unrecorded were likely present. The donor tested CMV seropositive and was one of the 289 seropositive cohort members. Every donor gave a peripheral blood sample, and the peripheral blood mononuclear cells from that sample were used for TCR beta sequencing. The Qiagen DNeasy Blood Extraction Kit was used to extract genomic DNA from the blood cell samples. V and J are truncated by 0 bases and 8 bases respectively, leaving an intervening sequence of 13 bases. From a lookup of the germline V gene (reference sequence), CDR1 and CDR2 are GTSNPN and SVGIG. The CDR3, cysteine through phenylalanine, is 13 amino acids long. Just the 39-base CDR3 DNA is kept, in frame starting at base 1. The library came from the immunoSEQ multiplex PCR assay. A mixture of 60 forward primers for TCR Vbeta segments and 13 reverse primers for TCR Jbeta segments was used in the multiplex PCR. A multiplex PCR assay on genomic DNA amplified the CDR3 region of rearranged TCR beta genes. The amplified TCR beta libraries were sequenced on the Illumina HiSeq System as 87-base-pair reads. The authors' analysis ran thus. A later analysis counted tens of millions of unique TCR beta chains across the 550 to 700 repertoires, and 10 million to 11 million of these chains were shared by at least two donors. Raw reads were error-corrected and collapsed into unique sequences with a nearest-neighbor algorithm that merged closely related sequences to remove PCR and sequencing errors. Alignment of CDR3 sequences to IMGT reference sequences was used to assign V, D and J gene segments. For a sequence to be retained, at least a six-nucleotide match to both a V gene segment and a J gene segment was required. A rearrangement counted as productive if the CDR3 had no stop codons and remained in frame with V and J, and every other rearrangement counted as non-productive. Following IMGT convention, CDR3 was defined as the stretch from the second conserved V-encoded cysteine to the conserved J-encoded phenylalanine. The earlier analysis of 500 to 600 of the donors excluded sequences that lacked an unambiguous match to a single V gene segment. In an earlier analysis of several hundred of the donors, a V segment was called functional when productive rearrangements were above 56.7%, and segregating when the standard deviation between donors exceeded 5%. A statistical classification framework was built to diagnose cytomegalovirus status from the catalog of TCR beta chain sequences. In a later analysis, V and J genes were assigned by comparing TCR nucleotide sequences against IMGT/GENE-DB human TR gene sequences. In a later analysis, CDR3 sequences and most-parsimonious VDJ recombination scenarios were assigned using the TCRdist pipeline. In a later analysis, each TCR beta chain was defined by its CDR3 amino acid sequence together with its V-gene family, and reads lacking a unique V-gene family were excluded. In a later analysis, around 600 highly shared, low-generation-probability nucleotide sequences were removed to address suspected cross-contamination and a sequencing artifact. In a later analysis, a clonal expansion index for each public chain was calculated from normalized within-repertoire ranks of inferred template counts. In a later analysis, generation probabilities were computed with a VDJ recombination model fitted to out-of-frame rearrangements, and the resulting probabilities were checked against IGoR. In a later analysis, hypergeometric tests were used to score TCR-TCR, TCR-HLA and TCR-CMV co-occurrence, with a repertoire-size bias correction applied to TCR pairs. False discovery rates were estimated in a later analysis by permuting HLA or CMV assignments 20 times. In a later analysis, co-occurring TCRs were grouped using DBSCAN, and TCRdist sequence similarity was added for clustering within HLA-allele-positive subsets. Repertoires with fewer than 30,000 or more than 120,000 public chains were left out of co-occurrence clustering, as were about 5 repertoires with anomalous nucleotide sharing. Held by TCRdb, this immuneACCESS table contains in-frame sequences only and omits some clones. Under half of the omission traces to an unresolved V gene where checked; the cause of the rest is unknown. Clone size and V and J calls were adopted from that table, with D and trimming inferred from the DNA. This sample has roughly 98,000 clones in its table, and about three fifths of those were observed once. About 5.4% of the sample goes to the ten largest clones.

For this clone: The antigen it recognizes is unknown. The record has no base qualities; no much larger clone is one base away.

The chain uses TRBV30 and TRBJ1-2, with no confidently assigned D gene. The sequencing sample was made of PBMCs. The sequence was obtained from a woman aged 25 to 39 in good health and CMV-seropositive. The CDR3 protein: CAWSVSRPGGYTF. In nucleotide form, the sequence is TGTGCCTGGAGTGTGTCAAGGCCCGGGGGCTACACCTTC.